This TCR beta chain originates from a study of spatial heterogeneity in lung cancer. Study as a whole: The study consistently detected more beta-chain than alpha-chain sequences.

The CDR3 has 17 amino acids. With V trimmed by 0 bases and J by 5 bases, 8 bases remained unmatched. The germline V gene encodes CDR1 SGHRS and CDR2 YFSETQ. Unique molecular identifiers tagged every individual TCR cDNA molecule. TCRdb re-derived calls from the 5' RACE reads in MiXCR, one entry per CDR3 protein. The sample has about 39,000 distinct CDR3 sequences, roughly 5.8% seen once. This clonotype was seen ten or more times. As for time point: sample taken at primary tumor resection. The input material, whole RNA from tumor, nontumor lung or frozen PBMC, was sequenced unsorted. This sample comprised PBMCs, obtained at surgery. This sequence joins TRBV5-1 and TRBJ2-2, with 9 bases that match TRBD1. This TCR came from a male donor with early-stage non-small cell lung cancer. The CDR3 DNA follows: TGCGCCAGCAGCTTGGAGAACAGGGGGCGCGAGACCGGGGAGCTGTTTTTT. Amino acids: CASSLENRGRETGELFF.